Each of the 3 T cell receptor beta chains below was sequenced from the same sample in a study of blood T cell repertoires in COVID-19. Profiled with immunoSEQ multiplex PCR; TCRdb holds only in-frame clones, not every one. Of some 200,000 clones listed, around 80% are singletons. The sample taken for sequencing was peripheral blood. These receptor sequences come from a human donor with acute or convalescent COVID-19. The donor label of this sample is uncertain.

In the case of this clone: This sample also contains other DNA sequences that code for the same CDR3. The CDR3 spells CASSLRGEQYF. DNA of the CDR3: TGTGCCAGCAGCTTGAGGGGCGAGCAGTACTTC. The chain carries TRBV5-6 and TRBJ2-7; TRBD1 is a possible D gene (5 bases). Between the trimmed V and J ends, which lost 1 base and 6 bases, there was a span of 5 bases. In germline, CDR1 is SGHDT, CDR2 YYEEEE. The CDR3 spans 11 residues. The full variable domain, rest sourced from reference TRBV5-6 and TRBJ2-7, is DAGVTQSPTHLIKTRGQQVTLRCSPKSGHDTVSWYQQALGQGPQFIFQYYEEEERQRGNFPDRFSGHQFPNYSSELNVNALLLGDSALYLCASSLRGEQYFGPGTRLTVT.

This rearrangement joins TRBV12-5 to TRBJ2-7, with 10 bases that match TRBD1. Trimming removed 2 bases from V and 6 bases from J; junction bases left unmatched: 10. The germline V gene has CDR1 LGHNT and CDR2 FRNRAP. This CDR3 is built from 16 residues. CDR3 DNA sequence: TGTGCTAGTGGTTTGATTGCCGGGACAGGGGTTGGCGAGCAGTACTTC. It codes for CASGLIAGTGVGEQYF.

V gene TRBV4-2 combines with J gene TRBJ2-3, with 14 bases fitting TRBD2. Trimming cost V 4 bases and J 0 bases; bases outside gene matches: 9. The CDR3 spans 19 residues. Looked up from germline, CDR1 is LGHNA and CDR2 is YNFKEQ. The CDR3 DNA reads TGTGCCAGCAGCCCCGGACTAGCGGGAGGTATTTATAGCACAGATACGCAGTATTTT. Translation: CASSPGLAGGIYSTDTQYF.